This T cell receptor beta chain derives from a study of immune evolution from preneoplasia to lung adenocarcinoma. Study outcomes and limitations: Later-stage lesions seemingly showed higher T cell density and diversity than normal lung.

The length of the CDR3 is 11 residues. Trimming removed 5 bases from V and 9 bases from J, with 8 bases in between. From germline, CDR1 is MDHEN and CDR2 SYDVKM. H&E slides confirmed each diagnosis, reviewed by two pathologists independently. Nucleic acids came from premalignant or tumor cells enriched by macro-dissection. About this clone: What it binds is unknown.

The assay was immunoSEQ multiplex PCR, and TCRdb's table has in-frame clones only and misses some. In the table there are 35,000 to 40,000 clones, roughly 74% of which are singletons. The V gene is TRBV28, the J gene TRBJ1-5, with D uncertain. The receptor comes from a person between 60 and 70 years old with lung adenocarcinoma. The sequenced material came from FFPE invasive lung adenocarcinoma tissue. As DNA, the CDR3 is TGTGCCAGCAGTCTCCAATGGCCCCAGCATTTT. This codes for CASSLQWPQHF.